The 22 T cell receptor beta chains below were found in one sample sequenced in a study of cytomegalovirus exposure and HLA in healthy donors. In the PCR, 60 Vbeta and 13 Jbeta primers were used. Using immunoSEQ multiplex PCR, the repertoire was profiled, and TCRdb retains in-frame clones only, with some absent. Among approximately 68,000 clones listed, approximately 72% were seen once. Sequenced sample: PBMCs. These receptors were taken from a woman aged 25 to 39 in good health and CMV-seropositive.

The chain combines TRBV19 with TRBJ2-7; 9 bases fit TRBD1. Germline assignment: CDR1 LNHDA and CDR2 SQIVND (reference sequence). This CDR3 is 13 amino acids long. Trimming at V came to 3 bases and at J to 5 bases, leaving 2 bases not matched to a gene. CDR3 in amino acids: CASSITGGNEQYF. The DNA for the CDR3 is TGTGCCAGTAGTATTACAGGGGGCAACGAGCAGTACTTC.

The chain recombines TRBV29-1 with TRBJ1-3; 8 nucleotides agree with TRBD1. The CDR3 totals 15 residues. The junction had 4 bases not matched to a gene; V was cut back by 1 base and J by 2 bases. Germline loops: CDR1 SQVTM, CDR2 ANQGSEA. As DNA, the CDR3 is TGCAGCGTTGAAGTGCAGGGGGCGACTGGAAACACCATATATTTT. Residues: CSVEVQGATGNTIYF.

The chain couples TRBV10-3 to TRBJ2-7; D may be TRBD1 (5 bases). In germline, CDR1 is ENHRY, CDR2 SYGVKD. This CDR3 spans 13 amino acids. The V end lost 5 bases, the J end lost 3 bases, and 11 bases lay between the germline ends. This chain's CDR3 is CAISPGAVYEQYF. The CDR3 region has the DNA TGTGCCATCAGTCCTGGGGCAGTCTACGAGCAGTACTTC.

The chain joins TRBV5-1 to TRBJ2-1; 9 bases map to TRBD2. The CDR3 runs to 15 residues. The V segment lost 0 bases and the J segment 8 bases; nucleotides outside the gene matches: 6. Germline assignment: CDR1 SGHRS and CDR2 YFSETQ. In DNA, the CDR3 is TGCGCCAGCAGCTTGGCTAGCGGGAAATTCGATGAGCAGTTCTTC. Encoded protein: CASSLASGKFDEQFF. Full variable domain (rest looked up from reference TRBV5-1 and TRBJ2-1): KAGVTQTPRYLIKTRGQQVTLSCSPISGHRSVSWYQQTPGQGLQFLFEYFSETQRNKGNFPGRFSGRQFSNSRSEMNVSTLELGDSALYLCASSLASGKFDEQFFGPGTRLTVL.

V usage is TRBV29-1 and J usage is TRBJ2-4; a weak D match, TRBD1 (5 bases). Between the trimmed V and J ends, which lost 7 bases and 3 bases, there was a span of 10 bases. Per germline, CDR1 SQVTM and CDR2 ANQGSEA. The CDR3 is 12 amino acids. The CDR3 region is CSAHDSKNIQYF. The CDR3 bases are TGCAGCGCGCACGACAGCAAAAACATTCAGTACTTC.

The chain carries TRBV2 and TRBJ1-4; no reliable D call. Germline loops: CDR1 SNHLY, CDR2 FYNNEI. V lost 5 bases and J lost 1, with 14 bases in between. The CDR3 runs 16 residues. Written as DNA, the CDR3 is TGTGCCAGCAGTCACCGGACTCCTCTAACTAATGAAAAACTGTTTTTT. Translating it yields CASSHRTPLTNEKLFF. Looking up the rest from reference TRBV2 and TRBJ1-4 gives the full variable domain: EPEVTQTPSHQVTQMGQEVILRCVPISNHLYFYWYRQILGQKVEFLVSFYNNEISEKSEIFDDQFSVERPDGSNFTLKIRSTKLEDSAMYFCASSHRTPLTNEKLFFGSGTQLSVL.

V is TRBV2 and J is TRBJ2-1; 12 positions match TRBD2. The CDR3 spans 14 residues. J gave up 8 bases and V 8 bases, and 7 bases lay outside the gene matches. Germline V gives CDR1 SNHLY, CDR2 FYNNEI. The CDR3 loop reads CASLTSGRRDEQFF. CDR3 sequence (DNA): TGTGCCAGCTTGACTAGCGGGAGACGGGATGAGCAGTTCTTC.

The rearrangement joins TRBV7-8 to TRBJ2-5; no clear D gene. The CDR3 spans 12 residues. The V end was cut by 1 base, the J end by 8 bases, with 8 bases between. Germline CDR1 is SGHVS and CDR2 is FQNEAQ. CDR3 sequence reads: CASSLVELTQYF. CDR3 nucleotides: TGTGCCAGCAGCTTAGTCGAGCTCACCCAGTACTTC.

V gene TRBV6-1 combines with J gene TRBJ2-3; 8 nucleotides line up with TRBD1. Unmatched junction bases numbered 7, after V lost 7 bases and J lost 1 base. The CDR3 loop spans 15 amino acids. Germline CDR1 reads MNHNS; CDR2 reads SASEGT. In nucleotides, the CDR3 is TGTGCCAGCACCGAAGGGGGACAGGGCACAGATACGCAGTATTTT. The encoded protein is CASTEGGQGTDTQYF.

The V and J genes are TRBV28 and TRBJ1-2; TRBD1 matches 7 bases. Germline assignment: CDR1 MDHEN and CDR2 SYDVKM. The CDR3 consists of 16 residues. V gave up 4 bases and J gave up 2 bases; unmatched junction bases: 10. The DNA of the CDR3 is TGTGCCAGCAGTTCCTACGGACAGGAGGGAAACTATGGCTACACCTTC. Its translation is CASSSYGQEGNYGYTF.

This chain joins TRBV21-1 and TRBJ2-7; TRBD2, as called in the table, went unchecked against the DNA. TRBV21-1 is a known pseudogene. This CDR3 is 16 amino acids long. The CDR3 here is CASSKEGTSGRYEQYF. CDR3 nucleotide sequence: TGTGCCAGCAGCAAAGAGGGGACTAGCGGGAGGTACGAGCAGTACTTC.

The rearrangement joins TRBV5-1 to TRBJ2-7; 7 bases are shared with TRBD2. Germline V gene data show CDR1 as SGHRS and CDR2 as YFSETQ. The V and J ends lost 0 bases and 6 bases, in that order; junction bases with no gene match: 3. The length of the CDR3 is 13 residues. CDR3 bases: TGCGCCAGCAGCTTGGACGGGGAGGGCGAGCAGTACTTC. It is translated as CASSLDGEGEQYF.

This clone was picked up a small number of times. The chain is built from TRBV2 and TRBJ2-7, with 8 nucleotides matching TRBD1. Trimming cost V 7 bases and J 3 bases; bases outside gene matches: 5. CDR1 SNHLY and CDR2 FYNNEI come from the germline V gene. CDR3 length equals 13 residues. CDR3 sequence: CASKQGGGYEQYF. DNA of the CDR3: TGTGCCAGCAAACAGGGGGGCGGCTACGAGCAGTACTTC. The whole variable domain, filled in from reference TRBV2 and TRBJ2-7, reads EPEVTQTPSHQVTQMGQEVILRCVPISNHLYFYWYRQILGQKVEFLVSFYNNEISEKSEIFDDQFSVERPDGSNFTLKIRSTKLEDSAMYFCASKQGGGYEQYFGPGTRLTVT.

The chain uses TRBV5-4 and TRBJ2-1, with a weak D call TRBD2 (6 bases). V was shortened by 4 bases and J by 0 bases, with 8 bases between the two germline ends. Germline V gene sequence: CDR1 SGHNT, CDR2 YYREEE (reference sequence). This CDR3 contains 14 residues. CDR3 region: CASSQEGSYNEQFF. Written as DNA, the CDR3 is TGTGCCAGCAGCCAGGAGGGCTCCTACAATGAGCAGTTCTTC. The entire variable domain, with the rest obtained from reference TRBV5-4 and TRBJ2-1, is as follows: ETGVTQSPTHLIKTRGQQVTLRCSSQSGHNTVSWYQQALGQGPQFIFQYYREEENGRGNFPPRFSGLQFPNYSSELNVNALELDDSALYLCASSQEGSYNEQFFGPGTRLTVL.

CDR3 sequence (DNA): TGTGCCAGCAGGCCGGGACTAGCGGAAGATACGCAGTATTTT. It specifies CASRPGLAEDTQYF. The rearrangement uses TRBV7-2 and TRBJ2-3; 11 bases map to TRBD2. The CDR3 consists of 14 residues. V was clipped by 6 bases and J by 5 bases; unmatched bases: 4. Germline V gene data show CDR1 as SGHTA and CDR2 as FQGNSA.

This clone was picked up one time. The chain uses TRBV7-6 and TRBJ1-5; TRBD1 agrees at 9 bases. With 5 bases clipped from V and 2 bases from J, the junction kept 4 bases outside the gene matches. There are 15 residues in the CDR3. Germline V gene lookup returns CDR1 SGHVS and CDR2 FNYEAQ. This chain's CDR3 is CASSRTGGGNQPQHF. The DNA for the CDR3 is TGTGCCAGCAGCAGAACAGGGGGCGGCAATCAGCCCCAGCATTTT.

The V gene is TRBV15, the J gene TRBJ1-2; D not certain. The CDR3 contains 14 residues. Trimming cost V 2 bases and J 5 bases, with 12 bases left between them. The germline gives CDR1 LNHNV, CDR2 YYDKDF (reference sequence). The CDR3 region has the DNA TGTGCCACCAGCAGACTTGCGGGGAGATATGGCTACACCTTC. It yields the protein CATSRLAGRYGYTF.

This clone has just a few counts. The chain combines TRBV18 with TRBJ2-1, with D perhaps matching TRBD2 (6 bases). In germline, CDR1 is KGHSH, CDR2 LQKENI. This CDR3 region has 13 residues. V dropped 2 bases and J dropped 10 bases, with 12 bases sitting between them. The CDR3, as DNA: TGTGCCAGCTCACCAAGGGACTCCTGGGAGCAGTTCTTC. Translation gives CASSPRDSWEQFF. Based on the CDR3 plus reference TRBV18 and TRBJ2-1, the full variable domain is NAGVMQNPRHLVRRRGQEARLRCSPMKGHSHVYWYRQLPEEGLKFMVYLQKENIIDESGMPKERFSAEFPKEGPSILRIQQVVRGDSAAYFCASSPRDSWEQFFGPGTRLTVL.

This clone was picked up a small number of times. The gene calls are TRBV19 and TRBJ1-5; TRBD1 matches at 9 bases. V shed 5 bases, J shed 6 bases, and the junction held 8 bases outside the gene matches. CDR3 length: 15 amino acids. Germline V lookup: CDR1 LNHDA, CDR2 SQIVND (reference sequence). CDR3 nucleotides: TGTGCCAGTAGTTCGGACAGGGGTACGGGTCAGCCCCAGCATTTT. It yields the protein CASSSDRGTGQPQHF. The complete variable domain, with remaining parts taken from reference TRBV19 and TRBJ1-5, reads DGGITQSPKYLFRKEGQNVTLSCEQNLNHDAMYWYRQDPGQGLRLIYYSQIVNDFQKGDIAEGYSVSREKKESFPLTVTSAQKNPTAFYLCASSSDRGTGQPQHFGDGTRLSIL.

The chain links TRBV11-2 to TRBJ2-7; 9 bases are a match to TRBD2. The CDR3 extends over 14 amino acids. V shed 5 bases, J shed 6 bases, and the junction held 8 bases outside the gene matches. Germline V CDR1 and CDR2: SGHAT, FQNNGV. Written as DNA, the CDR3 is TGTGCCAGCAGCGGCGTAGCGGGGGCCTCCGAGCAGTACTTC. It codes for CASSGVAGASEQYF.

The CDR3 loop is CASSVGTGRSTDTQYF. CDR3 in DNA: TGTGCCAGCAGCGTAGGGACAGGCCGGAGCACAGATACGCAGTATTTT. The chain uses TRBV9 and TRBJ2-3, with 7 bases aligning to TRBD1. Germline trimming cut 0 bases from V and 0 bases from J; bases unmatched to any gene: 4. CDR1 is SGDLS, CDR2 YYNGEE, per germline. This CDR3 comprises 16 residues.

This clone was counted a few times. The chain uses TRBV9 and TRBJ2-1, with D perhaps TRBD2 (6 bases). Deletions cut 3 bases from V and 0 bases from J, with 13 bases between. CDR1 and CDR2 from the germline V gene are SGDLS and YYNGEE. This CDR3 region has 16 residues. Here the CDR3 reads CASSGGAGFSYNEQFF. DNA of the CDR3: TGTGCCAGCAGCGGGGGAGCGGGTTTCTCCTACAATGAGCAGTTCTTC.